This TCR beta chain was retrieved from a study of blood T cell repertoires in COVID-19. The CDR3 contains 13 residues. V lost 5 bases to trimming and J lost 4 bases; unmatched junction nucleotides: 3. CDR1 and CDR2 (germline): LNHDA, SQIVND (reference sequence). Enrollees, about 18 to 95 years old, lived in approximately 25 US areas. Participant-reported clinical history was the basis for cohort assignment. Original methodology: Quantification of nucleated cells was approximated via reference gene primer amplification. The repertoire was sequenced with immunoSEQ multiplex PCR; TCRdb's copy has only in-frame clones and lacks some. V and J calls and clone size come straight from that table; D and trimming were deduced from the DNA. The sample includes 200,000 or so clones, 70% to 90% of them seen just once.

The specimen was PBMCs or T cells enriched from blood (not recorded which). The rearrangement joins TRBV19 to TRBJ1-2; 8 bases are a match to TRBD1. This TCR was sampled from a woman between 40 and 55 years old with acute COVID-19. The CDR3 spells CASSSDRAYGYTF. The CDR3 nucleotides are TGTGCCAGTAGTTCGGACAGGGCCTATGGCTACACCTTC.